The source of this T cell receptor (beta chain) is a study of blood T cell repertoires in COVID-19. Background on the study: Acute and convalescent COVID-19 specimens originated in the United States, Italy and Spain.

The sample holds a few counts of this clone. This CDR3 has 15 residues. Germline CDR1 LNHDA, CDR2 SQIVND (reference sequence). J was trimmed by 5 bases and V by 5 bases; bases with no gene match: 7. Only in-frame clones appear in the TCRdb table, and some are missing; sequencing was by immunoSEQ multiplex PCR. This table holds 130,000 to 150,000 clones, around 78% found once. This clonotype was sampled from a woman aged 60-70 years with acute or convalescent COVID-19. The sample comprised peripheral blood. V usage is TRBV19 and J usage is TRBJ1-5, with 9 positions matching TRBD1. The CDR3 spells CASSRTGVIDQPQHF. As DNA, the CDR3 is TGTGCCAGTAGTCGGACAGGGGTTATCGATCAGCCCCAGCATTTT.